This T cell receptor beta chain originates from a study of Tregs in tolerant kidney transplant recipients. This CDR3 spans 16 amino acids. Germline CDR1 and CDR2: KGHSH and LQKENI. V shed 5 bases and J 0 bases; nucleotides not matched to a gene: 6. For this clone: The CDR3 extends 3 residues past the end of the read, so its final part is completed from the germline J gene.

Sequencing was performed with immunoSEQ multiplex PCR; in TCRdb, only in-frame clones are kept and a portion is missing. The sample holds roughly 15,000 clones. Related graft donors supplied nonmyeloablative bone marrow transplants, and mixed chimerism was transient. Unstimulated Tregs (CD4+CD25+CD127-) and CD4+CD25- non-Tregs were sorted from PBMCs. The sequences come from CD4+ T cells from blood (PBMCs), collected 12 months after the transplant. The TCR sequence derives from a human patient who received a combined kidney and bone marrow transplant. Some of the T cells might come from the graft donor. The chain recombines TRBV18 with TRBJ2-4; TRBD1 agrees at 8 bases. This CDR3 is CASSAQGATAKNIQYF. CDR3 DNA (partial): TGTGCCAGCTCAGCCCAGGGGGCTACAGCCAAAAACATT.